The 11 T cell receptor beta chains listed next were all sequenced from one sample in a study of Graves' ophthalmopathy and Graves' hyperthyroidism. Amplification targeted the TCR beta CDR3 regions, with RNA transcripts as the source material. An initial RT-PCR round employing HTBI primers preceded a second-round multiplex PCR. TCRdb reanalysed the multiplex PCR reads using MiXCR and keeps one entry per CDR3 protein. The sample lists hundreds of thousands of distinct CDR3 sequences; 20% to 25% were seen once. The sample consisted of peripheral blood. The receptors originated from a woman aged 18-29 years with stable Graves' hyperthyroidism.

The chain employs TRBV30 and TRBJ2-2; 8 nucleotides line up with TRBD2. The CDR3 is made up of 17 amino acids. Per the germline V gene, CDR1 is GTSNPN and CDR2 is SVGIG (reference sequence). After removal of 0 bases from V and 3 bases from J, the junction contained 9 bases not matched to a gene. The CDR3 loop reads CAWSVARTSPYTGELFF. The CDR3 region has the DNA TGTGCCTGGAGTGTAGCCCGGACTAGCCCCTACACCGGGGAGCTGTTTTTT. The full variable domain, in which reference TRBV30 and TRBJ2-2 provide the parts outside the CDR3, is SQTIHQWPATLVQPVGSPLSLECTVEGTSNPNLYWYRQAAGRGLQLLFYSVGIGQISSEVPQNLSASRPQDRQFILSSKKLLLSDSGFYLCAWSVARTSPYTGELFFGEGSRLTVL.

In this sample, this clonotype turned up many times. The chain combines TRBV12-3 or TRBV12-4 with TRBJ2-7; D may correspond to TRBD1 or TRBD2 (6 bases each). Trimming shortened V by 3 bases and J by 5 bases, and 17 bases separated the two germline ends. The CDR3 loop spans 15 amino acids. The CDR3 reads CASSLGSGAGDEQYF. The CDR3 coding sequence is TGTGCCAGCAGTTTGGGTTCGGGGGCCGGGGACGAGCAGTACTTC.

This clonotype was picked up many times. This sequence joins TRBV6-2 or TRBV6-3 and TRBJ2-2; possibly TRBD2 for D (6 bases). The CDR3 contains 13 residues. Trimming left V 5 bases short and J 6 bases short, with 10 bases between. The germline V gene has CDR1 MNHEY and CDR2 SVGEGT. This chain's CDR3 is CASSHPGAGELFF. The CDR3 DNA sequence: TGTGCCAGCAGTCACCCGGGGGCCGGGGAGCTGTTTTTT.

This clonotype was found many times. V gene TRBV20-1 combines with J gene TRBJ2-7; D is possibly TRBD1 (6 bases). This CDR3 spans 14 amino acids. Per germline, CDR1 DFQATT and CDR2 SNEGSKA (reference sequence). Trimming removed 0 bases from V and 3 bases from J, with 12 bases in between. The CDR3 DNA is TGCAGTGCTAGAGACCGTCAGGGGATCTACGAGCAGTACTTC. Its protein product is CSARDRQGIYEQYF.

This clonotype has just a few counts. This CDR3 reads CTARGSTYEQYF. DNA for the CDR3: TGCACCGCACGCGGGAGTACATACGAGCAGTACTTC. V usage is TRBV20-1 and J usage is TRBJ2-7; 7 positions agree with TRBD2. The CDR3 runs 12 residues. Germline V gene data show CDR1 as DFQATT and CDR2 as SNEGSKA (reference sequence).

The CDR3 reads CASTPSSGNTIYF. DNA for the CDR3: TGTGCCAGCACCCCCAGCTCTGGAAACACCATATATTTT. The chain combines TRBV12-3 or TRBV12-4 with TRBJ1-3; D is unresolved. V lost 7 bases to trimming and J lost 0 bases, with 7 bases between them. CDR3 length: 13 residues.

This chain uses TRBV27 with TRBJ2-7; 7 positions match TRBD1. Germline lookup yields CDR1 MNHEY and CDR2 SMNVEV (reference sequence). The junction had 6 bases not matched to a gene; V was cut back by 4 bases and J by 3 bases. The CDR3 sequence is 14 residues long. In DNA form, the CDR3 reads TGTGCCAGCAGTTCATGGGACAGTCGCTACGAGCAGTACTTC. Residues: CASSSWDSRYEQYF.

There are many counts of this clonotype. This rearrangement joins TRBV20-1 to TRBJ2-7, with 10 bases identical to TRBD2. Trimming removed 1 base from V and 3 bases from J; junction bases left unmatched: 9. The CDR3 has 16 residues. Germline CDR1 DFQATT, CDR2 SNEGSKA (reference sequence). Here the CDR3 reads CSARGSGRELIYEQYF. CDR3 DNA: TGCAGTGCTAGAGGCAGCGGGAGGGAATTAATCTACGAGCAGTACTTC.

This clonotype was counted at least ten times. V usage is TRBV15 and J usage is TRBJ2-2; D may be TRBD2 (5 bases). CDR3 length: 18 residues. The V and J ends lost 5 bases and 0 bases respectively, with 19 bases between them. Germline V lookup: CDR1 LNHNV, CDR2 YYDKDF (reference sequence). The CDR3 reads CATSGASGERANTGELFF. The CDR3, as DNA: TGTGCCACCAGCGGAGCAAGCGGCGAAAGGGCGAACACCGGGGAGCTGTTTTTT.

This clonotype was detected many times. The V gene is TRBV20-1, the J gene TRBJ1-1; D is possibly TRBD1 (5 bases). This CDR3 is 12 amino acids long. From germline, CDR1 is DFQATT and CDR2 SNEGSKA (reference sequence). V lost 7 bases and J 4 bases, leaving 13 bases between the germline ends. The CDR3: CSGDPLVTEAFF. The CDR3 bases are TGCAGTGGGGACCCCCTCGTCACTGAAGCTTTCTTT.

This clonotype was observed many times. This sequence joins TRBV4-3 and TRBJ2-7, with 10 bases identical to TRBD2. Trimming removed 3 bases from V and 4 bases from J; junction bases left unmatched: 9. The CDR3 runs 16 residues. Per the germline V gene, CDR1 is LGHNA and CDR2 is YSLEER. CDR3 sequence reads: CASSQASGSVSYEQYF. The CDR3 DNA reads TGCGCCAGCAGCCAGGCTAGCGGGAGTGTTTCTTACGAGCAGTACTTC.